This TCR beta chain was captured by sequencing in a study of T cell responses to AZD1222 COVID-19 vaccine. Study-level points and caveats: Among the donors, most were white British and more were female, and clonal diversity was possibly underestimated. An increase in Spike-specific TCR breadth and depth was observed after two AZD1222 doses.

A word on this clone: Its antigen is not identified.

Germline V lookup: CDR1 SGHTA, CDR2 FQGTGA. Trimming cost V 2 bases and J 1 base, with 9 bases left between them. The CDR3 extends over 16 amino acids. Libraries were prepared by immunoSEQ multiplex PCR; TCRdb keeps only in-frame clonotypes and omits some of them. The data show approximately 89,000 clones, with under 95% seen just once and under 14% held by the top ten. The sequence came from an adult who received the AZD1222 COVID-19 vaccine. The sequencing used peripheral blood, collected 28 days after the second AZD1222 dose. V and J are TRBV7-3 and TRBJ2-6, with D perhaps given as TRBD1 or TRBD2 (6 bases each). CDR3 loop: CASSLGGQSGANVLTF. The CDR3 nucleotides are TGTGCCAGCAGCTTAGGGGGGCAGTCTGGGGCCAACGTCCTGACTTTC.